This T cell receptor beta chain is drawn from a study of T cell responses to AZD1222 COVID-19 vaccine. Study-level points and caveats: Clonal diversity was possibly underestimated, and the donors were mostly white British, with more females. The breadth and depth of Spike-specific TCRs increased once two AZD1222 doses had been given.

The CDR3 loop spans 16 amino acids. V was clipped by 3 bases and J by 5 bases, with 17 bases between them. From germline, CDR1 is KGHSH and CDR2 LQKENI. The data were produced by immunoSEQ multiplex PCR, yet TCRdb's version contains in-frame clones alone and is incomplete. The data contain 90,000 to 120,000 clones, 92% of them singletons. Comment on this clone: Antigen: not known.

This sequence was found in an adult who received the AZD1222 COVID-19 vaccine. The J gene is TRBJ2-1, the V gene TRBV18, with D maybe TRBD2 (6 bases). Sequences were derived from peripheral blood, sampled 28 days after the second AZD1222 dose. CDR3 region: CASSPYSGLTNNEQFF. CDR3 nucleotide sequence: TGTGCCAGCTCACCCTACTCGGGACTGACAAACAATGAGCAGTTCTTC.